The following is a T cell receptor beta chain sequence with its context. The protocol was immunoSEQ multiplex PCR, while the TCRdb copy is restricted to in-frame clones and leaves out a portion. Of tens of thousands of clones in the sample, approximately 86% were seen once. The CDR3 runs to 14 residues. Germline loops: CDR1 SGHRS, CDR2 YFSETQ. V lost 3 bases and J lost 8, with 17 bases in between. The source of the sample is a study of blood T cell repertoires in COVID-19. Across the whole study: COVID-19 samples, acute and convalescent, were from the United States, Italy and Spain.

Sequenced input: peripheral blood. The chain couples TRBV5-1 to TRBJ1-2; D is unresolved. This sequence was found in a human donor in a cohort sampled during active COVID-19. CDR3 DNA sequence: TGCGCCAGCAGCTCGGGAGGCAAACCGGACGGCTACACCTTC. Encoded protein: CASSSGGKPDGYTF.